A single sample is the source of the 12 T cell receptor beta chains below, sequenced in a study of Graves' ophthalmopathy and Graves' hyperthyroidism. TCR beta CDR3 amplification used RNA transcripts. The first round was an RT-PCR with HTBI primers, and the second round was a multiplex PCR. TCRdb re-called the multiplex PCR reads through MiXCR, storing one row per CDR3 protein. The data show about 370,000 distinct CDR3 sequences, about a sixth seen once. Sample: peripheral blood. These receptors were collected from an adult woman with stable Graves' hyperthyroidism.

Turning to this clonotype: The junction differs from germline at one of its ends, possibly a read error. V usage is TRBV4-2 and J usage is TRBJ1-1; D gene uncertain. Germline CDR1 and CDR2: LGHNA and YNFKEQ. The CDR3 runs 12 residues. The CDR3 loop is CASSPTHTEACF. CDR3 bases: TGTGCCAGCAGCCCAACCCACACTGAAGCTTGCTTT.

This clonotype was detected many times. The chain has TRBV6-2 or TRBV6-3 and TRBJ2-5; no clear D gene. This CDR3 has 15 amino acids. The germline V gene encodes CDR1 MNHEY and CDR2 SVGEGT. V was trimmed by 2 bases and J by 0 bases, leaving 10 bases between them. As DNA, the CDR3 is TGTGCCAGCAGTTACGTGGTGTCGTACCAAGAGACCCAGTACTTC. Its protein is CASSYVVSYQETQYF.

In its sample, this clonotype was seen many times. J is TRBJ2-7 and V is TRBV5-1, with D unclear. V was pared by 0 bases and J by 2 bases, with 12 bases between. Germline V gene data show CDR1 as SGHRS and CDR2 as YFSETQ. This CDR3 comprises 15 residues. CDR3 DNA: TGCGCCAGCAGCTTGGAGGGCGGACCACCCTACGAGCAGTACTTC. Translating gives CASSLEGGPPYEQYF. The whole variable domain, filled in from reference TRBV5-1 and TRBJ2-7, reads KAGVTQTPRYLIKTRGQQVTLSCSPISGHRSVSWYQQTPGQGLQFLFEYFSETQRNKGNFPGRFSGRQFSNSRSEMNVSTLELGDSALYLCASSLEGGPPYEQYFGPGTRLTVT.

This clonotype was counted ten times or more. The chain combines TRBV6-1 with TRBJ1-3; D is uncertain. The CDR3 consists of 16 residues. V was shortened by 4 bases and J by 0 bases, with 13 bases between the two germline ends. Germline V gene sequence: CDR1 MNHNS, CDR2 SASEGT. CDR3 coding DNA: TGTGCCAGCAGTGCTGCAGGCCCAAACTCTGGAAACACCATATATTTT. Its protein is CASSAAGPNSGNTIYF.

The chain is built from TRBV2 and TRBJ2-7, with 9 bases aligning to TRBD1. Germline V gene sequence: CDR1 SNHLY, CDR2 FYNNEI. Trimming at V came to 8 bases and at J to 4 bases, leaving 6 bases not matched to a gene. The CDR3 runs to 13 residues. CDR3: CASAPGQGYEQYF. The DNA for the CDR3 is TGTGCCAGCGCCCCGGGACAGGGTTACGAGCAGTACTTC. Full variable domain (rest looked up from reference TRBV2 and TRBJ2-7): EPEVTQTPSHQVTQMGQEVILRCVPISNHLYFYWYRQILGQKVEFLVSFYNNEISEKSEIFDDQFSVERPDGSNFTLKIRSTKLEDSAMYFCASAPGQGYEQYFGPGTRLTVT.

J is TRBJ1-1 and V is TRBV6-5; the match to TRBD1 covers 8 bases. The CDR3 is 15 residues long. CDR1 and CDR2 (germline): MNHEY, SVGAGI. V dropped 4 bases and J dropped 0; count of bases not matched to a gene: 4. The DNA of the CDR3 is TGTGCCAGCAGTTCGGGACAGGCGATGAACACTGAAGCTTTCTTT. This codes for CASSSGQAMNTEAFF.

The table lists this clonotype with many counts. The chain links TRBV6-4 to TRBJ1-1; 7 bases agree with TRBD1. The CDR3 is 19 amino acids. V lost 6 bases, J lost 0 bases, and 19 bases stayed unmatched. Germline loops: CDR1 MRHNA, CDR2 SNTAGT. The CDR3 protein is CASSPRVRGLSSMNTEAFF. The DNA of the CDR3 is TGTGCCAGCAGCCCCAGGGTTAGGGGGCTAAGCTCAATGAACACTGAAGCTTTCTTT.

This clonotype showed up many times. The DNA of the CDR3 is TGTGCCAGCAGGGAGACAGGGGGCCATGGCTACACCTTC. Amino acids: CASRETGGHGYTF. The chain uses TRBV6-1 and TRBJ1-2, with TRBD1 matching 10 bases. The CDR3 sequence is 13 residues long. Germline-derived CDR1 and CDR2 are MNHNS and SASEGT. Trimming took 6 bases from V and 6 from J; bases not matched to a gene: 4.

The chain joins TRBV7-9 to TRBJ2-2; the D is unclear. CDR3 length: 15 amino acids. Germline values: CDR1 SEHNR, CDR2 FQNEAQ (reference sequence). With 1 base removed from V and 4 bases from J, the gap between germline ends came to 10 bases. The CDR3 loop is CASSLGSPGTGELFF. The CDR3 coding sequence is TGTGCCAGCAGCTTAGGGTCACCGGGCACCGGGGAGCTGTTTTTT.

This clonotype was seen at least ten times. V is TRBV5-6 and J is TRBJ1-1, with 7 bases aligning to TRBD1. V dropped 2 bases and J dropped 5; count of bases not matched to a gene: 3. The V gene's germline CDR1 is SGHDT and CDR2 YYEEEE. The CDR3 covers 13 residues. In nucleotides, the CDR3 is TGTGCCAGCAGCTTCGGCAGGGGGACTGAAGCTTTCTTT. Protein: CASSFGRGTEAFF.

This clonotype has at least ten counts. This rearrangement joins TRBV6-1 to TRBJ2-5, with D unresolved. Germline assignment: CDR1 MNHNS and CDR2 SASEGT. Trimming took 5 bases from V and 7 from J, leaving 11 bases between them. The CDR3 is 12 amino acids. This CDR3 is CASSLGSGTQYF. The CDR3, as DNA: TGTGCCAGCAGTTTGGGGTCCGGGACCCAGTACTTC.

In this sample, this clonotype turned up many times. The rearrangement joins TRBV12-3 or TRBV12-4 to TRBJ2-7; D not resolved. The CDR3 consists of 14 residues. The V gene lost 2 bases and the J gene lost 3 bases, with 11 bases spanning the gap. The CDR3 DNA reads TGTGCCAGCAGTTTATTCCAGGACCACTACGAGCAGTACTTC. This encodes CASSLFQDHYEQYF.